The TCR beta chain under discussion was sequenced for a study of blood T cell repertoires in COVID-19. Study-wide background: Sites in the United States, Italy and Spain provided acute and convalescent COVID-19 samples.

Germline lookup yields CDR1 KGHDR and CDR2 SFDVKD. This CDR3 has 17 residues. The V and J ends lost 1 base and 0 bases respectively, with 12 bases between them. Authors' analysis steps: Using reference gene primer amplification, nucleated cell counts were estimated. Here immunoSEQ multiplex PCR was the method, and the copy in TCRdb shows in-frame clones only, minus some. That table furnishes V, J and clone size, whereas the DNA furnished D and trimming. The sample contains 150,000 or so clones, about 83% of which appear only once. The chain combines TRBV24-1 with TRBJ1-5; D not certain. The clonotype comes from a woman in her sixties with COVID-19, enrolled during active disease. The material sequenced was peripheral blood. The CDR3 region is CATSDFGTNYSNQPQHF. CDR3 sequence (DNA): TGTGCCACCAGTGATTTCGGCACAAACTATAGCAATCAGCCCCAGCATTTT.